The 14 T cell receptor beta chains below all came from one sample that was sequenced in a study of blood T cell repertoires in COVID-19. The protocol was immunoSEQ multiplex PCR, while the TCRdb copy is restricted to in-frame clones and leaves out a portion. This table has some 340,000 clones, over 90% appearing once. The sequenced sample consisted of PBMCs or T cells enriched from blood (not recorded which). The receptors were gathered from a woman aged 30 to 39 who had been exposed to COVID-19.

The chain carries TRBV6-2 or TRBV6-3 and TRBJ1-6, with D possibly matching TRBD1 (6 bases). The V gene's germline CDR1 is MNHEY and CDR2 SVGEGT. Between the trimmed V and J ends, which lost 5 bases and 5 bases, there was a span of 10 bases. This CDR3 spans 14 amino acids. The CDR3 nucleotides are TGTGCCAGCAGTAACCGGGACAATAATTCACCCCTCCACTTT. It encodes CASSNRDNNSPLHF.

This sequence joins TRBV4-1 and TRBJ2-1, with 7 bases aligning to TRBD2. This CDR3 region has 16 residues. J was trimmed by 8 bases and V by 2 bases; bases with no gene match: 12. Germline V gene sequence: CDR1 MGHRA, CDR2 YSYEKL. CDR3 bases: TGCGCCAGCAGCCAACAAAGCGGGGTACTTTGGGATGAGCAGTTCTTC. The encoded protein is CASSQQSGVLWDEQFF.

Comments on this clone: In the same sample, other DNA sequences code for this CDR3. The V call is TRBV5-1, the J call TRBJ1-4; perhaps TRBD1 as D (5 bases). V was pared by 0 bases and J by 8 bases, with 11 bases between. CDR1 and CDR2 from the germline V gene are SGHRS and YFSETQ. The CDR3 runs to 14 residues. The CDR3 DNA reads TGCGCCAGCAGCTTGGGCAGGGCCGACGAAAAACTGTTTTTT. Translating gives CASSLGRADEKLFF.

The gene calls are TRBV13 and TRBJ2-1; TRBD2 might be the D (6 bases). The CDR3 covers 13 residues. V shed 6 bases and J shed 3 bases, with 9 bases lying between them. In germline, CDR1 is PRHDT, CDR2 FYEKMQ (reference sequence). CDR3 in amino acids: CASSRLVYNEQFF. CDR3 bases: TGTGCCAGCAGTCGACTAGTCTACAATGAGCAGTTCTTC. The entire variable domain, with the rest obtained from reference TRBV13 and TRBJ2-1, is as follows: AAGVIQSPRHLIKEKRETATLKCYPIPRHDTVYWYQQGPGQDPQFLISFYEKMQSDKGSIPDRFSAQQFSDYHSELNMSSLELGDSALYFCASSRLVYNEQFFGPGTRLTVL.

For this clone: Other DNA sequences in the sample encode the same CDR3. This chain links TRBV18 with TRBJ2-4; 7 bases agree with TRBD1. The CDR3 consists of 15 residues. The J segment lost 0 bases and the V segment lost 3 bases, leaving 2 bases of the junction unmatched. Germline assignment: CDR1 KGHSH and CDR2 LQKENI. CDR3 sequence (DNA): TGTGCCAGCTCACCGGACAGGCTAGCCAAAAACATTCAGTACTTC. This translates into CASSPDRLAKNIQYF.

This chain links TRBV6-1 with TRBJ2-5, with 9 bases that match TRBD1. J was trimmed by 7 bases and V by 3 bases; bases with no gene match: 9. This CDR3 region has 15 residues. Germline assignment: CDR1 MNHNS and CDR2 SASEGT. The CDR3 DNA reads as TGTGCCAGCAGTGATCAGAACAGGGGGCGAGGGACCCAGTACTTC. Amino acids: CASSDQNRGRGTQYF.

There are a few counts of this clone. CDR3 amino acids: CASSSQGLGNQPQHF. The CDR3 nucleotides read TGTGCCAGTAGTTCGCAGGGGTTGGGGAATCAGCCCCAGCATTTT. The V call is TRBV19, the J call TRBJ1-5; D is perhaps TRBD1 (6 bases). Between the trimmed V and J ends, which lost 5 bases and 4 bases, there was a span of 15 bases. This CDR3 comprises 15 residues. Germline V gene lookup returns CDR1 LNHDA and CDR2 SQIVND (reference sequence).

The chain recombines TRBV7-2 with TRBJ1-4; D gene ambiguous. Trimming took 5 bases from V and 0 from J, leaving 10 bases between them. The CDR3 is 15 amino acids. Germline V gene lookup returns CDR1 SGHTA and CDR2 FQGNSA. The CDR3 coding sequence is TGTGCCAGCAGCCTCAAACGAGCAACTAATGAAAAACTGTTTTTT. As protein: CASSLKRATNEKLFF.

The rearrangement links TRBV6-5 to TRBJ1-2, with D possibly TRBD1 on 5 matching bases. The CDR3 contains 14 residues. CDR1 is MNHEY, CDR2 SVGAGI, per germline. V shed 5 bases and J shed 8 bases, with 18 bases lying between them. Written as DNA, the CDR3 is TGTGCCAGCAGTACTGGACATTTTGTCTCCGGCTACACCTTC. Residues: CASSTGHFVSGYTF.

The chain has TRBV4-1 and TRBJ2-7, with 11 bases fitting TRBD2. This CDR3 comprises 16 residues. Germline V gene data show CDR1 as MGHRA and CDR2 as YSYEKL. The trim removed 1 base at V and 7 bases at J, leaving 9 bases unmatched. CDR3 region: CASSQGGGLAALEQYF. CDR3 nucleotides: TGCGCCAGCAGCCAAGGAGGGGGACTAGCGGCCTTGGAGCAGTACTTC.

The chain joins TRBV14 to TRBJ1-4; TRBD1 is a possible D gene (5 bases). CDR1 is SGHDN and CDR2 is FVKESK in the germline V gene. The CDR3 has 17 residues. Trimming removed 4 bases from V and 1 base from J, with 16 bases in between. The CDR3 region has the DNA TGTGCCAGCAGCCCGAATCCGGGGAGGGGAACTAATGAAAAACTGTTTTTT. It is translated as CASSPNPGRGTNEKLFF.

V is TRBV6-4 and J is TRBJ1-2; possible D gene TRBD1, 6 bases. This CDR3 contains 14 residues. Per the germline V gene, CDR1 is MRHNA and CDR2 is SNTAGT. The ends were cut back, 5 bases at V and 4 bases at J, with 14 bases in the middle. The CDR3 is CASSPGGRPYGYTF. The CDR3, as DNA: TGTGCCAGCAGTCCGGGGGGGCGGCCCTATGGCTACACCTTC.

The chain couples TRBV25-1 to TRBJ1-6; no clear D. Between the trimmed V and J ends, which lost 8 bases and 9 bases, there was a span of 17 bases. This CDR3 is built from 14 residues. CDR1 is MGHDK and CDR2 is SYGVNS in the germline V gene. The CDR3 region is CASGRDDRVSPLHF. The DNA of the CDR3 is TGTGCCAGCGGTCGGGATGATCGTGTTTCACCCCTCCACTTT.

The rearrangement uses TRBV5-5 and TRBJ1-3; no clear D gene. Germline V gene data show CDR1 as SGHKS and CDR2 as YYEKEE (reference sequence). This CDR3 has 15 amino acids. Between the trimmed V and J ends, which lost 3 bases and 4 bases, there was a span of 14 bases. CDR3 region: CASSSVWASGNTIYF. As DNA, the CDR3 is TGTGCCAGCAGCTCCGTCTGGGCCAGCGGAAACACCATATATTTT.